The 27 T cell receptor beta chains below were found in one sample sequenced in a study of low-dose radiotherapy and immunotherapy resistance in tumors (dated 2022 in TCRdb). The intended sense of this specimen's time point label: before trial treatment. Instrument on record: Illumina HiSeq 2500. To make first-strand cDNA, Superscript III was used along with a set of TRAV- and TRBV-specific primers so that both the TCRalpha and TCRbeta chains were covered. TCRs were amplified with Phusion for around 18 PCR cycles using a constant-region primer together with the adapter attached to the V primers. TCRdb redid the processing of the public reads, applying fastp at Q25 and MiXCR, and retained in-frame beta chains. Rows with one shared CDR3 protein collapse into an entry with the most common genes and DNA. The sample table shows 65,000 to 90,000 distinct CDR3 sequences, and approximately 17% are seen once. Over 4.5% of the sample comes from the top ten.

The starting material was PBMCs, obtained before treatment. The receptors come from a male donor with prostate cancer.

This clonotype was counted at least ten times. In DNA, the CDR3 is TGTGCCAGCCTTGGCGGTGCAACTAATGAAAAACTGTTTTTT. Protein sequence: CASLGGATNEKLFF. The chain carries TRBV2 and TRBJ1-4; no reliable D call. CDR3 length: 14 residues. V dropped 8 bases and J dropped 0 bases, with 10 bases sitting between them. Per germline, CDR1 SNHLY and CDR2 FYNNEI.

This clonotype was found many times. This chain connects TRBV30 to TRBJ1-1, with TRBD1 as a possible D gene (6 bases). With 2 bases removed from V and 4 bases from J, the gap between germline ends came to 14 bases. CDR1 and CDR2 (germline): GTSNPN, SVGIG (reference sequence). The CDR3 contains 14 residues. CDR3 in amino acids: CAWSRGGSGTEAFF. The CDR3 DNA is TGTGCCTGGAGTCGAGGGGGATCTGGCACTGAAGCTTTCTTT.

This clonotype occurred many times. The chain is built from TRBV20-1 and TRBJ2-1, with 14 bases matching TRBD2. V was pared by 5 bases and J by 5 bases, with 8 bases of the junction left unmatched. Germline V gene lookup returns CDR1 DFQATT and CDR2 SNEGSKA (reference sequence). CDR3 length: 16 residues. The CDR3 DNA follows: TGCAGTGCTCCTGGGACTAGCGGGAGCGGGGACAATGAGCAGTTCTTC. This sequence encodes CSAPGTSGSGDNEQFF.

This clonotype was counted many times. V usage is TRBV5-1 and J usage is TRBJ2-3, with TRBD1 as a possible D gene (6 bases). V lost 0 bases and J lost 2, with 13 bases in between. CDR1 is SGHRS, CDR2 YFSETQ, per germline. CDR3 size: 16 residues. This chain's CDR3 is CASSLETGITTDTQYF. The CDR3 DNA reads TGCGCCAGCAGCTTGGAGACAGGAATAACCACAGATACGCAGTATTTT. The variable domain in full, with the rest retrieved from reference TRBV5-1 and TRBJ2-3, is KAGVTQTPRYLIKTRGQQVTLSCSPISGHRSVSWYQQTPGQGLQFLFEYFSETQRNKGNFPGRFSGRQFSNSRSEMNVSTLELGDSALYLCASSLETGITTDTQYFGPGTRLTVL.

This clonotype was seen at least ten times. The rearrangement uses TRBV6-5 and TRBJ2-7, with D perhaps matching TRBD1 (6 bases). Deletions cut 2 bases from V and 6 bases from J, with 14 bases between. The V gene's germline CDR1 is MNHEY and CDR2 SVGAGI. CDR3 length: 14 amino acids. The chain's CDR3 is CASSYRRTVTEQYF. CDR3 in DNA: TGTGCCAGCAGTTACCGCCGGACAGTCACCGAGCAGTACTTC.

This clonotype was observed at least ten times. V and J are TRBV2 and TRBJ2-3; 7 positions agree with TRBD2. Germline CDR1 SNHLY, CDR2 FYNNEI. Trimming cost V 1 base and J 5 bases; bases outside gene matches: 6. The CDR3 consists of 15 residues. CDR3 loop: CASSEGEGLGDTQYF. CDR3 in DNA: TGTGCCAGCAGTGAAGGGGAGGGCCTTGGAGATACGCAGTATTTT. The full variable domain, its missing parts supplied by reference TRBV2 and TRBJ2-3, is EPEVTQTPSHQVTQMGQEVILRCVPISNHLYFYWYRQILGQKVEFLVSFYNNEISEKSEIFDDQFSVERPDGSNFTLKIRSTKLEDSAMYFCASSEGEGLGDTQYFGPGTRLTVL.

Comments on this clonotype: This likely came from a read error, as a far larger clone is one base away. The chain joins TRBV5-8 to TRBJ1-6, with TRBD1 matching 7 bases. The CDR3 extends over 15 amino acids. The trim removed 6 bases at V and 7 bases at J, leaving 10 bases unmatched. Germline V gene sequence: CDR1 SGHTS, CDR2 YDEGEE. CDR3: CASNRQGDGNSPLHF. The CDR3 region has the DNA TGTGCCAGCAACCGCCAGGGGGACGGCAATTCACCCCTCCACTTT.

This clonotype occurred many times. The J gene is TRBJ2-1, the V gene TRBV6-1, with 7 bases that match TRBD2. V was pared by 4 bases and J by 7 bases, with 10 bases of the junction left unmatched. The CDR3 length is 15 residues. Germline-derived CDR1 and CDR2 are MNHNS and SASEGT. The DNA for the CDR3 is TGTGCCAGCAGTGTGCACGGACTAGGGAAGAATGAGCAGTTCTTC. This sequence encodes CASSVHGLGKNEQFF.

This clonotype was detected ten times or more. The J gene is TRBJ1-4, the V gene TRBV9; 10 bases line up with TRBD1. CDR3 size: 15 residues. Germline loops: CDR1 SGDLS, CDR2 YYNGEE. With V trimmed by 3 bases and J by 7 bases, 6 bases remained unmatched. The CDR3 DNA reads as TGTGCCAGCAGCGGAACGGGACAGGGGCTTGAAAAACTGTTTTTT. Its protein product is CASSGTGQGLEKLFF.

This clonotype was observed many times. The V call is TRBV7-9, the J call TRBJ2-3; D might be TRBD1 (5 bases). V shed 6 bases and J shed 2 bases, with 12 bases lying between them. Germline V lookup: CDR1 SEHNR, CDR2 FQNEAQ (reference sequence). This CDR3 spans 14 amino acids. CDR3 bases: TGTGCCAGCAGGGCCAGGGAAATCACAGATACGCAGTATTTT. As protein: CASRAREITDTQYF.

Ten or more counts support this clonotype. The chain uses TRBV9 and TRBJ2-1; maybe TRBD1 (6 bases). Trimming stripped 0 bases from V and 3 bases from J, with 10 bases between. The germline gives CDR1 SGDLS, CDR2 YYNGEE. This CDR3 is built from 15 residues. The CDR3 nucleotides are TGTGCCAGCAGCGTAGTTCCGGGACACTACAATGAGCAGTTCTTC. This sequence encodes CASSVVPGHYNEQFF.

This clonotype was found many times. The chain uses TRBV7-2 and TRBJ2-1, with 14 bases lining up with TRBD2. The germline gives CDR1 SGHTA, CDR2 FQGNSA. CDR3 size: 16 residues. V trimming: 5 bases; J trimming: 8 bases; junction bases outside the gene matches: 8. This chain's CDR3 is CASSETGTSGRHEQFF. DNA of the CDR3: TGTGCCAGCAGCGAAACCGGGACTAGCGGGAGACATGAGCAGTTCTTC.

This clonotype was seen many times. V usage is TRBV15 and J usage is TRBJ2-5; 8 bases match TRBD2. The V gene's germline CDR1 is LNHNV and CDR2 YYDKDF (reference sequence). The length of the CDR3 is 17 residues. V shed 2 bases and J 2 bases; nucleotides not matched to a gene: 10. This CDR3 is CATSRHVLADRQETQYF. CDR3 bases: TGTGCCACCAGCAGACACGTACTAGCGGACCGACAAGAGACCCAGTACTTC.

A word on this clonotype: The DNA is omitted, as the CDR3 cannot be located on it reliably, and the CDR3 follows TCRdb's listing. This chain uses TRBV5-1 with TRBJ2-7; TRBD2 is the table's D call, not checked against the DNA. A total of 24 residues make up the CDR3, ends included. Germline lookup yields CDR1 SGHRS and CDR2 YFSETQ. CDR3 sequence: CASTNQTSMYLCASEPGTLHEQYF.

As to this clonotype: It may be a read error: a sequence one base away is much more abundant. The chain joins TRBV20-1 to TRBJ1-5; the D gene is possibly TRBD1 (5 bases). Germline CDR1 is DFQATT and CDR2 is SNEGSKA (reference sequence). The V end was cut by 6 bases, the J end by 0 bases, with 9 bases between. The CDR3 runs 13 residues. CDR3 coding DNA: TGCAGTGCCCTGGGGCGTAGCAATCAGCCCCAGCATTTT. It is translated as CSALGRSNQPQHF.

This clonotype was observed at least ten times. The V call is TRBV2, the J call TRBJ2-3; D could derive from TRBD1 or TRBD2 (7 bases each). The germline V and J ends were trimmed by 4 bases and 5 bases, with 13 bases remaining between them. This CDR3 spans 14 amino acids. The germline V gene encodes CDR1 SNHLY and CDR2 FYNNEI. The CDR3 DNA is TGTGCCAGCAGTGCAACAGGGGAGGGAGATACGCAGTATTTT. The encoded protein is CASSATGEGDTQYF.

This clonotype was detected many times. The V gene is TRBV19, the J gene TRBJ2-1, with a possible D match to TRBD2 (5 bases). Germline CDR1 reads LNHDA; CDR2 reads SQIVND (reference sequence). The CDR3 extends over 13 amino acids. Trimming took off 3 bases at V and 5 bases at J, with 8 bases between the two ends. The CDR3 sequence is CASSISRDNEQFF. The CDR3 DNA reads TGTGCCAGTAGTATTTCGCGGGACAATGAGCAGTTCTTC.

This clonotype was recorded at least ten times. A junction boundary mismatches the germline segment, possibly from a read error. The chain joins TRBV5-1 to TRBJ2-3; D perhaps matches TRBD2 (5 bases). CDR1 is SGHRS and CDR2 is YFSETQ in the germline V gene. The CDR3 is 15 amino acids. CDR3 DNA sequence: TGTGCCAGCACCTTGCAGCGGACTAGCACAGATACGCAGTATTTT. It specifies CASTLQRTSTDTQYF.

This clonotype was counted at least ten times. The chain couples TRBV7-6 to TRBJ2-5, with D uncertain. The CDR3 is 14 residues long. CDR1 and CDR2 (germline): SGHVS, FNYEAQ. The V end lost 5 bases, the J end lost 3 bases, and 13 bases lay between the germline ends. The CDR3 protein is CASSPQLDEETQYF. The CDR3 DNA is TGTGCCAGCAGCCCACAACTGGACGAAGAGACCCAGTACTTC. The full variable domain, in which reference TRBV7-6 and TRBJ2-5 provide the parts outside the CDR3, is GAGVSQSPRYKVTKRGQDVALRCDPISGHVSLYWYRQALGQGPEFLTYFNYEAQQDKSGLPNDRFSAERPEGSISTLTIQRTEQRDSAMYRCASSPQLDEETQYFGPGTRLLVL.

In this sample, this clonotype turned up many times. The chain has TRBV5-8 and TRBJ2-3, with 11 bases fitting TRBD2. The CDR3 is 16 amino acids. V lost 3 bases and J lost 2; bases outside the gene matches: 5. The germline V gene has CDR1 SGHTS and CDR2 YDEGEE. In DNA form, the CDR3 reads TGTGCCAGCAGCTCGGGACTAGCGGAAGTCACAGATACGCAGTATTTT. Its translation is CASSSGLAEVTDTQYF.

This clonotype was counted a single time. CDR3 in DNA: TGTGCCAGCAGCGGTTGGGGCACCCCGGGACAGGGGAGCTATGGCTACACCTTC. This translates into CASSGWGTPGQGSYGYTF. The chain is built from TRBV5-4 and TRBJ1-2; 10 nucleotides match TRBD1. CDR1 is SGHNT, CDR2 YYREEE, per germline (reference sequence). The CDR3 is made up of 18 amino acids. With 4 bases clipped from V and 4 bases from J, the junction kept 16 bases outside the gene matches.

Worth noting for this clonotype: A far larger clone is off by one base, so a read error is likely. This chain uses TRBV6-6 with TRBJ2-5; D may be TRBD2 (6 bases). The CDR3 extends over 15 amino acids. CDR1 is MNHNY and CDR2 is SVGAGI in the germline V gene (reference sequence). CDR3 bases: TGTGCCAGCAGATCGCGGGACGCTACCCCAGAGATCCAGTACTTC. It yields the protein CASRSRDATPEIQYF.

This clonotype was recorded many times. CDR3 residues: CASSSSGGQGAFSRPNEQFF. In nucleotides, the CDR3 is TGTGCCAGCAGCTCATCCGGTGGTCAGGGGGCCTTTTCCCGTCCCAATGAGCAGTTCTTC. V gene TRBV7-9 combines with J gene TRBJ2-1; 8 bases agree with TRBD1. This CDR3 is 20 amino acids long. Germline-derived CDR1 and CDR2 are SEHNR and FQNEAQ (reference sequence). The ends lost 4 bases at V and 6 bases at J; junction bases unmatched: 23.

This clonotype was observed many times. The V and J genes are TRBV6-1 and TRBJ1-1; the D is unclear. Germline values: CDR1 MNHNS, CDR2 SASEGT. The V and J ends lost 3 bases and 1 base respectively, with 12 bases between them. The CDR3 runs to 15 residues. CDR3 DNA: TGTGCCAGCAGTGAGGGCGGTTACGCGAACACTGAAGCTTTCTTT. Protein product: CASSEGGYANTEAFF.

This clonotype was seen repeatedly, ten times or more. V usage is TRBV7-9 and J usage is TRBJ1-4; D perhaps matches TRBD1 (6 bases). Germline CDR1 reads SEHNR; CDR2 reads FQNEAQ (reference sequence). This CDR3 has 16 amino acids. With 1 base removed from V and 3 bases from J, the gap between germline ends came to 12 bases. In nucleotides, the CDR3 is TGTGCCAGCAGCTTAGGGGCGGGGGCCTCTAATGAAAAACTGTTTTTT. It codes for CASSLGAGASNEKLFF.

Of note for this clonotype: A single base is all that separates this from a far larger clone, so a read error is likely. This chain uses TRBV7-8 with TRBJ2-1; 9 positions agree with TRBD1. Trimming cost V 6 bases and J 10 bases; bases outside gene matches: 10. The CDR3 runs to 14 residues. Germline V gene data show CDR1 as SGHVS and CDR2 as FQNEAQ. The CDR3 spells CASRFGTGRYEQFF. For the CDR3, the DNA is TGTGCCAGCAGGTTCGGGACAGGGCGCTACGAGCAGTTCTTC. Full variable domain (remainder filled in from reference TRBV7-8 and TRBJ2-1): GAGVSQSPRYKVAKRGQDVALRCDPISGHVSLFWYQQALGQGPEFLTYFQNEAQLDKSGLPSDRFFAERPEGSVSTLKIQRTQQEDSAVYLCASRFGTGRYEQFFGPGTRLTVL.

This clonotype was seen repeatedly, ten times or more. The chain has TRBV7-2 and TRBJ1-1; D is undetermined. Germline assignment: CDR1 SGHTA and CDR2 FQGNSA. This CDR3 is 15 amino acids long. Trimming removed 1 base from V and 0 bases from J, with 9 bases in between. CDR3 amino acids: CASSLGRVLNTEAFF. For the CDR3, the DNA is TGTGCCAGCAGCTTAGGAAGGGTCTTGAACACTGAAGCTTTCTTT.